One sample yielded the 16 T cell receptor beta chains listed below, sequenced in a study of T cell changes during pregnancy in multiple sclerosis. Only in-frame clones appear in the TCRdb table, and some are missing; sequencing was by immunoSEQ multiplex PCR. The sample holds about 61,000 clones; 90% are singletons and the top ten take approximately 1%. The sequencing used peripheral blood, collected in the first trimester of pregnancy. The receptors originated from a female donor in good health, enrolled as a control in a pregnancy study.

The J gene is TRBJ2-6, the V gene TRBV6-1; 11 nucleotides match TRBD1. Germline V gene data show CDR1 as MNHNS and CDR2 as SASEGT. The CDR3 is made up of 15 amino acids. The V and J ends lost 8 bases and 0 bases, in that order; junction bases with no gene match: 0. CDR3 protein: CASGTGGSGANVLTF. The CDR3 DNA is TGTGCCAGCGGGACAGGGGGCTCTGGGGCCAACGTCCTGACTTTC.

The gene calls are TRBV5-8 and TRBJ2-7, with TRBD1 matching 7 bases. Per the germline V gene, CDR1 is SGHTS and CDR2 is YDEGEE. J was trimmed by 3 bases and V by 4 bases; bases with no gene match: 1. CDR3 length equals 12 residues. The CDR3 here is CASSGDSYEQYF. The CDR3 DNA sequence: TGTGCCAGCAGCGGGGACAGCTACGAGCAGTACTTC.

The gene calls are TRBV11-3 and TRBJ2-3; unclear D gene. With 3 bases removed from V and 4 bases from J, the gap between germline ends came to 5 bases. This CDR3 comprises 12 residues. Germline V gives CDR1 SGHNT, CDR2 YENEEA. CDR3 DNA sequence: TGTGCCAGCAGCTTCCGTTCAGATACGCAGTATTTT. This translates into CASSFRSDTQYF. Combining the CDR3 with reference TRBV11-3 and TRBJ2-3 gives the whole variable domain EAGVVQSPRYKIIEKKQPVAFWCNPISGHNTLYWYLQNLGQGPELLIRYENEEAVDDSQLPKDRFSAERLKGVDSTLKIQPAELGDSAVYLCASSFRSDTQYFGPGTRLTVL.

The rearrangement joins TRBV6-1 to TRBJ1-1, with TRBD1 matching 8 bases. The V gene's germline CDR1 is MNHNS and CDR2 SASEGT. This CDR3 contains 15 residues. J lost 1 base, V lost 5 bases, and 6 bases had no gene match. The CDR3 region is CASSNTGGGNTEAFF. In DNA, the CDR3 is TGTGCCAGCAGTAATACAGGGGGAGGGAACACTGAAGCTTTCTTT.

The chain joins TRBV4-1 to TRBJ2-3, with 10 nucleotides matching TRBD2. This CDR3 region has 19 residues. Germline values: CDR1 MGHRA, CDR2 YSYEKL. V gave up 0 bases and J gave up 7 bases; unmatched junction bases: 16. The CDR3 region is CASSQEWAGQRGGQYTQYF. The CDR3 region has the DNA TGCGCCAGCAGCCAAGAATGGGCGGGTCAGCGGGGGGGCCAATATACGCAGTATTTT.

This chain connects TRBV7-2 to TRBJ1-5, with 9 bases that match TRBD1. CDR3 length equals 14 residues. Germline V gene lookup returns CDR1 SGHTA and CDR2 FQGNSA. J lost 6 bases, V lost 6 bases, and 6 bases had no gene match. The CDR3 nucleotides are TGTGCCAGCAGGACAACAGGGGGCGGTCAGCCCCAGCATTTT. Encoded protein: CASRTTGGGQPQHF.

The chain links TRBV6-4 to TRBJ2-3, with 7 nucleotides matching TRBD1. The CDR3 spans 15 residues. CDR1 and CDR2 from the germline V gene are MRHNA and SNTAGT. The ends lost 4 bases at V and 2 bases at J; junction bases unmatched: 6. The CDR3 loop reads CASSVTGAPTDTQYF. CDR3 nucleotide sequence: TGTGCCAGCAGTGTCACAGGGGCCCCCACAGATACGCAGTATTTT.

V usage is TRBV19 and J usage is TRBJ2-6; 9 bases line up with TRBD1. CDR1 is LNHDA and CDR2 is SQIVND in the germline V gene (reference sequence). After removal of 5 bases from V and 1 base from J, the junction contained 6 bases not matched to a gene. The CDR3 totals 17 residues. This CDR3 reads CASSWTGAASGANVLTF. The DNA of the CDR3 is TGTGCCAGTAGTTGGACAGGGGCTGCGTCTGGGGCCAACGTCCTGACTTTC.

J is TRBJ2-1 and V is TRBV11-1; TRBD2 matches 8 bases. Per the germline V gene, CDR1 is SGHAT and CDR2 is FQDESV (reference sequence). This CDR3 has 15 residues. Trimming removed 3 bases from V and 3 bases from J; junction bases left unmatched: 4. The CDR3 DNA reads as TGTGCCAGCAGCTTCGCGGGGGGAGGCTACAATGAGCAGTTCTTC. Translating gives CASSFAGGGYNEQFF.

This clone was observed once. The genes are TRBV13 and TRBJ1-3; D is unclear. The CDR3 covers 13 residues. V lost 2 bases, J lost 1 base, and 3 bases lay in between. CDR1 and CDR2 from the germline V gene are PRHDT and FYEKMQ (reference sequence). The DNA for the CDR3 is TGTGCCAGCAGCTTATATTCTGGAAACACCATATATTTT. The encoded protein is CASSLYSGNTIYF.

This chain uses TRBV6-6 with TRBJ1-1, with TRBD1 matching 7 bases. This CDR3 is 15 amino acids long. The V and J ends lost 4 bases and 1 base, in that order; junction bases with no gene match: 6. Germline-derived CDR1 and CDR2 are MNHNY and SVGAGI (reference sequence). CDR3 loop: CASSSRDSWNTEAFF. CDR3 DNA sequence: TGTGCCAGCAGTTCCCGGGACAGTTGGAACACTGAAGCTTTCTTT.

The CDR3 is CASSSWAKEGSNEQFF. DNA for the CDR3: TGCGCCAGCAGCTCCTGGGCTAAGGAGGGTAGCAATGAGCAGTTCTTC. V gene TRBV5-1 combines with J gene TRBJ2-1; the D gene is possibly TRBD2 (6 bases). The germline V gene has CDR1 SGHRS and CDR2 YFSETQ. V lost 3 bases, J lost 6 bases, and 19 bases lay in between. The CDR3 is 16 residues long.

The V and J genes are TRBV18 and TRBJ2-7; 9 positions agree with TRBD2. The CDR3 is 15 amino acids. The trim removed 2 bases at V and 4 bases at J, leaving 6 bases unmatched. The V gene's germline CDR1 is KGHSH and CDR2 LQKENI. The CDR3 here is CASSPDASGAYEQYF. The CDR3 bases are TGTGCCAGCTCACCAGATGCTAGCGGGGCGTACGAGCAGTACTTC.

The V and J genes are TRBV19 and TRBJ1-2; the D gene is possibly TRBD1 (6 bases). There are 16 residues in the CDR3. With 0 bases removed from V and 3 bases from J, the gap between germline ends came to 14 bases. Germline V gene data show CDR1 as LNHDA and CDR2 as SQIVND (reference sequence). CDR3 DNA: TGTGCCAGTAGTATAGACCTAGGACAGCTAGACTATGGCTACACCTTC. Its translation: CASSIDLGQLDYGYTF. Full variable domain (outside the CDR3, taken from reference TRBV19 and TRBJ1-2): DGGITQSPKYLFRKEGQNVTLSCEQNLNHDAMYWYRQDPGQGLRLIYYSQIVNDFQKGDIAEGYSVSREKKESFPLTVTSAQKNPTAFYLCASSIDLGQLDYGYTFGSGTRLTVV.

The V gene is TRBV21-1, the J gene TRBJ1-5; the table's D gene call, TRBD1, was not cross checked with the DNA. TRBV21-1 is annotated as a pseudogene. The CDR3 covers 13 residues. The chain's CDR3 is CASPTGADQPQHF. CDR3 bases: TGTGCCAGCCCCACAGGGGCCGATCAGCCCCAGCATTTT.

V gene TRBV6-1 combines with J gene TRBJ1-6, with D maybe TRBD1 (5 bases). V was trimmed by 7 bases and J by 4 bases, leaving 11 bases between them. Germline CDR1 MNHNS, CDR2 SASEGT. The CDR3 extends over 14 amino acids. CDR3 coding DNA: TGTGCCAGCACTTGGGGGGGTTATAATTCACCCCTCCACTTT. Residues: CASTWGGYNSPLHF.